These T cell receptor beta chains were read from a single sample in a study of T cells after yellow fever vaccination. TCRdb processed the 5' RACE reads anew with MiXCR; each CDR3 protein has one entry. The sample includes some 260,000 distinct CDR3 sequences, 5.2% of them seen just once. The specimen comprised CD4+ T cells sorted from PBMCs, sampled on the day of the yellow fever booster vaccination. The source of these receptors is a man between 18 and 29 years old who received the YFV17D yellow fever vaccine. Each CDR3 is given with its conserved first and last residue. Each record gives: V gene, D gene, CDR3 protein. The D gene is left open where the match is weak.

V: TRBV12-3/TRBV12-4; D: NA; CDR3: CASSFSTGYTYF
V: TRBV19; D: NA; CDR3: CASKKGDTDTQYF
V: TRBV6-5; D: TRBD2; CDR3: CASRHRLAGGNEQFF
V: TRBV20-1; D: NA; CDR3: CSAQAFSNQPQHF
V: TRBV15; D: TRBD2; CDR3: CATSRASSGAYEQYF
V: TRBV7-2; D: NA; CDR3: CASSLGQAGSSYNEQFF
V: TRBV6-6; D: NA; CDR3: CASSDLRGAGELFF
V: TRBV7-3; D: NA; CDR3: CASSLKRFPDTQYF
V: TRBV13; D: NA; CDR3: CASSRRPGEETQYF
V: TRBV7-9; D: NA; CDR3: CASAAVGTQYF
V: TRBV12-3/TRBV12-4; D: NA; CDR3: CASSEWVSYTEAFF
V: TRBV6-5; D: NA; CDR3: CASSYRGGNEKLFF
V: TRBV19; D: NA; CDR3: CASSPQGNTDTQYF
V: TRBV11-2; D: NA; CDR3: CASSPRVWGSTDTQYF
V: TRBV18; D: NA; CDR3: CASSLPRGRSSYEQYF
V: TRBV5-1; D: NA; CDR3: CASSLGNRDFTEAFF
V: TRBV2; D: TRBD2; CDR3: CASKRGSTDTQYF
V: TRBV4-1; D: NA; CDR3: CASSQDRGGSQPQHF
V: TRBV7-9; D: NA; CDR3: CASSPRAGEQFF
V: TRBV3-1; D: NA; CDR3: CASSQSDSDQPQHF
V: TRBV4-2; D: TRBD2; CDR3: CASSQEASGETQYF
V: TRBV20-1; D: TRBD1; CDR3: CSARGLGQGSSRSPLHF
V: TRBV7-2; D: NA; CDR3: CASSLDGRSYNEQFF
V: TRBV6-5; D: NA; CDR3: CASRRGASSYGYTF
V: TRBV10-3; D: NA; CDR3: CAISERHSTDTQYF
V: TRBV11-3; D: TRBD2; CDR3: CASSAGLAGDADTQYF
V: TRBV29-1; D: TRBD2; CDR3: CSVESPSGGRVTQYF
V: TRBV6-6; D: TRBD1; CDR3: CASSYSLGTGNEQYF
V: TRBV12-3/TRBV12-4; D: NA; CDR3: CASSLRPTYEQYF
V: TRBV6-5; D: TRBD2; CDR3: CASSYSASGGTSTDTQYF
V: TRBV2; D: NA; CDR3: CASRQGYEQFF
V: TRBV9; D: NA; CDR3: CASSPWGGNTGELFF
V: TRBV7-9; D: NA; CDR3: CASSLGVGPTSGANVLTF
V: TRBV20-1; D: NA; CDR3: CSARAIGAGETQYF
V: TRBV12-3/TRBV12-4; D: NA; CDR3: CASTLGQTERAFF
V: TRBV19; D: TRBD1; CDR3: CASSTRTGRVGGNTEAFF
V: TRBV7-3; D: NA; CDR3: CASSLLRTTEAFF
V: TRBV7-9; D: NA; CDR3: CASSRGGANTEAFF
V: TRBV20-1; D: TRBD1; CDR3: CSARDRRQGANEQFF
V: TRBV6-2/TRBV6-3; D: TRBD1; CDR3: CASSPIGQGVYEQYF
V: TRBV28; D: NA; CDR3: CASSGDGGRTEAFF
V: TRBV10-3; D: NA; CDR3: CAISESGGAGYGYTF
V: TRBV5-1; D: NA; CDR3: CASSLSGFSGNTIYF
V: TRBV18; D: NA; CDR3: CASSPDRNSPLHF
V: TRBV6-6; D: NA; CDR3: CASSYSEANDYGYTF
V: TRBV4-1; D: TRBD2; CDR3: CASSHPGLEGTQYF
V: TRBV7-2; D: NA; CDR3: CASSLVRDQPQHF
V: TRBV6-5; D: NA; CDR3: CVSRRTQGDTQYF
V: TRBV6-5; D: NA; CDR3: CASSTTGSGGYRVQYF
V: TRBV7-3; D: NA; CDR3: CASSLNRPPYNEQFF
V: TRBV6-2/TRBV6-3; D: NA; CDR3: CASSYGETRETQYF
V: TRBV28; D: NA; CDR3: CASTRQSYGYTF
V: TRBV6-2/TRBV6-3; D: TRBD1; CDR3: CASSSVGTGRANTEAFF
V: TRBV4-1; D: NA; CDR3: CASSQGTGPDTQYF
V: TRBV20-1; D: NA; CDR3: CSARPAGVVSYEQYF
V: TRBV3-1; D: TRBD1; CDR3: CASSQEARHRGALDPEIQYF
V: TRBV5-1; D: TRBD2; CDR3: CASSEGLAGGSIQYF
V: TRBV4-3; D: NA; CDR3: CASSQLGNSPLHF